One sample yielded the 29 T cell receptor beta chains listed below, sequenced in a study of shared clonotypes between healthy human individuals. Only in-frame clones appear in the TCRdb table, and some are missing; sequencing was by immunoSEQ multiplex PCR. The sample shows about 2.4 million clones, around 94% of them seen only once. Sample: naive CD4+ T cells sorted from blood. Subset noted: CD45RA+ positively selected. These receptors came from a man younger than 35 in good health.

CDR3 DNA: TGTGCCGGGGGCGGGTTCAGCACAGATACGCAGTATTTT. Its protein is CAGGGFSTDTQYF. The rearrangement joins TRBV30 to TRBJ2-3; possibly TRBD1 for D (6 bases). The CDR3 loop spans 13 amino acids. The V end lost 8 bases, the J end lost 0 bases, and 12 bases lay between the germline ends. Germline CDR1 reads GTSNPN; CDR2 reads SVGIG (reference sequence). The full variable domain, with the rest looked up from reference TRBV30 and TRBJ2-3, is SQTIHQWPATLVQPVGSPLSLECTVEGTSNPNLYWYRQAAGRGLQLLFYSVGIGQISSEVPQNLSASRPQDRQFILSSKKLLLSDSGFYLCAGGGFSTDTQYFGPGTRLTVL.

This sequence joins TRBV9 and TRBJ2-2, with D uncertain. This CDR3 comprises 15 residues. V was shortened by 1 base and J by 0 bases, with 7 bases between the two germline ends. Germline lookup yields CDR1 SGDLS and CDR2 YYNGEE. The CDR3 here is CASSVYRANTGELFF. The CDR3 coding sequence is TGTGCCAGCAGCGTATACAGAGCGAACACCGGGGAGCTGTTTTTT.

The rearrangement links TRBV6-1 to TRBJ2-4; 8 bases map to TRBD1. From germline, CDR1 is MNHNS and CDR2 SASEGT. CDR3 size: 16 residues. The ends lost 4 bases at V and 2 bases at J; junction bases unmatched: 7. The CDR3 bases are TGTGCCAGCAGTGCCCCGCGACAGGGGACCAAAAACATTCAGTACTTC. Amino acid sequence: CASSAPRQGTKNIQYF.

This clone was found once. The chain is built from TRBV10-3 and TRBJ2-1; possibly TRBD2 for D (5 bases). The CDR3 runs to 13 residues. V was shortened by 5 bases and J by 7 bases, with 12 bases between the two germline ends. Germline CDR1 ENHRY, CDR2 SYGVKD. CDR3 in amino acids: CAISIERGNEQFF. In DNA, the CDR3 is TGTGCCATCAGTATTGAACGGGGAAATGAGCAGTTCTTC.

The chain is built from TRBV6-1 and TRBJ2-7; a possible D gene is TRBD1 (6 bases). This CDR3 is built from 14 residues. Germline V gene sequence: CDR1 MNHNS, CDR2 SASEGT. V lost 2 bases and J 1 base, leaving 9 bases between the germline ends. The CDR3 DNA is TGTGCCAGCAGTGAAATAGGGGGTTCCTACGAGCAGTACTTC. Translation: CASSEIGGSYEQYF.

The chain employs TRBV27 and TRBJ2-7; the D is unclear. The V gene's germline CDR1 is MNHEY and CDR2 SMNVEV (reference sequence). Trimming shortened V by 4 bases and J by 4 bases, and 11 bases separated the two germline ends. This CDR3 is 13 amino acids long. This CDR3 is CASSSFGPYEQYF. The CDR3 DNA reads TGTGCCAGCAGTTCTTTTGGACCTTACGAGCAGTACTTC.

V is TRBV5-4 and J is TRBJ1-4, with a possible D match to TRBD1 (5 bases). Germline V gives CDR1 SGHNT, CDR2 YYREEE (reference sequence). Between the trimmed V and J ends, which lost 0 bases and 4 bases, there was a span of 10 bases. The CDR3 has 15 amino acids. Written as DNA, the CDR3 is TGTGCCAGCAGCTTGGGCGCCAGGGATAATGAAAAACTGTTTTTT. Translation: CASSLGARDNEKLFF.

The count of this clone is one. V gene TRBV10-3 combines with J gene TRBJ2-5; TRBD2 matches 7 bases. In germline, CDR1 is ENHRY, CDR2 SYGVKD. The length of the CDR3 is 13 residues. V was clipped by 7 bases and J by 3 bases; unmatched bases: 5. The CDR3 protein is CAIMASGEETQYF. The CDR3 nucleotides read TGTGCCATCATGGCAAGCGGGGAAGAGACCCAGTACTTC.

The V gene is TRBV7-2, the J gene TRBJ2-7, with a tentative D call TRBD2 (6 bases). The CDR3 runs to 16 residues. Trimming shortened V by 1 base and J by 1 base, and 14 bases separated the two germline ends. The germline V gene encodes CDR1 SGHTA and CDR2 FQGNSA. CDR3 region: CASSLVLAGRSYEQYF. Written as DNA, the CDR3 is TGTGCCAGCAGCTTAGTTTTGGCGGGACGATCCTACGAGCAGTACTTC.

The rearrangement joins TRBV25-1 to TRBJ1-1; D may be TRBD1 (5 bases). The CDR3 is 16 residues long. V lost 4 bases and J lost 0, with 15 bases in between. Looked up from germline, CDR1 is MGHDK and CDR2 is SYGVNS. The CDR3 nucleotides are TGTGCCAGCAGTGGAGTTGGGGGATCCATGAACACTGAAGCTTTCTTT. It codes for CASSGVGGSMNTEAFF.

The chain combines TRBV21-1 with TRBJ2-5; the tabulated D call, TRBD1, remains unverified against the DNA. TRBV21-1 constitutes a pseudogene. This CDR3 has 12 amino acids. The CDR3 spells CASSGSEETQYF. The CDR3 DNA sequence: TGTGCCAGCAGCGGTTCAGAAGAGACCCAGTACTTC.

The chain combines TRBV6-5 with TRBJ2-1, with TRBD2 matching 12 bases. Trimming took 4 bases from V and 9 from J; bases not matched to a gene: 10. Germline assignment: CDR1 MNHEY and CDR2 SVGAGI. The CDR3 length is 16 residues. CDR3 DNA: TGTGCCAGCAGTTCTGGACTAGCGGGGAAGTTCAGTGAGCAGTTCTTC. Its translation: CASSSGLAGKFSEQFF.

V is TRBV6-6 and J is TRBJ1-3, with a tentative D call TRBD1 (5 bases). Trimming pared 6 bases from V and 2 bases from J, leaving 17 bases between. Germline V lookup: CDR1 MNHNY, CDR2 SVGAGI (reference sequence). This CDR3 has 16 amino acids. CDR3 in DNA: TGTGCCAGCAGCCCGGGACTGGGAAGCGCTGGAAACACCATATATTTT. This sequence encodes CASSPGLGSAGNTIYF.

This chain uses TRBV18 with TRBJ2-6; D might be TRBD1 or TRBD2, each matching 5 bases. CDR3 length: 17 amino acids. V was shortened by 3 bases and J by 0 bases, with 12 bases between the two germline ends. The germline gives CDR1 KGHSH, CDR2 LQKENI. The CDR3 is CASSPPRGDSGANVLTF. The DNA for the CDR3 is TGTGCCAGCTCACCCCCCCGAGGGGACTCTGGGGCCAACGTCCTGACTTTC.

This CDR3 is CASSLVGGGAVETQYF. CDR3 sequence (DNA): TGTGCCAGCAGCTTGGTTGGCGGGGGGGCCGTTGAGACCCAGTACTTC. The genes are TRBV5-4 and TRBJ2-5, with TRBD2 matching over 9 bases. V shed 0 bases, J shed 5 bases, and the junction held 8 bases outside the gene matches. Germline V gives CDR1 SGHNT, CDR2 YYREEE (reference sequence). The CDR3 covers 16 residues.

The CDR3 reads CASSFQGSEQYF. CDR3 nucleotides: TGCGCCAGCAGCTTCCAGGGGTCCGAGCAGTACTTC. V usage is TRBV5-1 and J usage is TRBJ2-7; tentatively, D is TRBD1 (6 bases). CDR1 and CDR2 from the germline V gene are SGHRS and YFSETQ. The CDR3 consists of 12 residues. The V end lost 2 bases, the J end lost 6 bases, and 9 bases lay between the germline ends.

The V and J genes are TRBV29-1 and TRBJ1-2, with D unresolved. The CDR3 extends over 13 amino acids. The germline V gene encodes CDR1 SQVTM and CDR2 ANQGSEA. V lost 2 bases, J lost 3 bases, and 10 bases lay in between. In nucleotides, the CDR3 is TGCAGCGTTGAAAGGCGTCAGGACTATGGCTACACCTTC. Amino acid sequence: CSVERRQDYGYTF.

V is TRBV30 and J is TRBJ2-3; 12 bases line up with TRBD1. Germline V gives CDR1 GTSNPN, CDR2 SVGIG (reference sequence). CDR3 length: 18 amino acids. Trimming removed 4 bases from V and 3 bases from J; junction bases left unmatched: 14. CDR3 loop: CAWTRDRGPGGLTDTQYF. CDR3 bases: TGTGCCTGGACCCGGGACAGGGGGCCGGGAGGGTTGACAGATACGCAGTATTTT.

The chain joins TRBV11-2 to TRBJ2-7, with D unclear. The germline gives CDR1 SGHAT, CDR2 FQNNGV. The CDR3 loop spans 13 amino acids. Trimming pared 4 bases from V and 1 base from J, leaving 8 bases between. CDR3 loop: CASSYRLSYEQYF. In DNA, the CDR3 is TGTGCCAGCAGCTATAGACTTTCCTACGAGCAGTACTTC.

The chain links TRBV7-9 to TRBJ1-6, with D possibly being TRBD1 (6 bases). From germline, CDR1 is SEHNR and CDR2 FQNEAQ (reference sequence). There are 13 residues in the CDR3. The germline V and J ends were trimmed by 5 bases and 8 bases, with 10 bases remaining between them. Here the CDR3 reads CASSRSGDSPLHF. The CDR3 coding sequence is TGTGCCAGCAGCCGTTCAGGGGATTCACCCCTCCACTTT.

V gene TRBV9 combines with J gene TRBJ1-4, with a possible D match to TRBD1 (6 bases). V shed 4 bases and J shed 8 bases, with 18 bases lying between them. Per germline, CDR1 SGDLS and CDR2 YYNGEE. The CDR3 covers 15 residues. DNA for the CDR3: TGTGCCAGCAGCCCCCAGTATGGGGGCGGAGAAAAACTGTTTTTT. Its protein is CASSPQYGGGEKLFF.

This clone was counted a single time. CDR3 protein: CASSTRKKTGSSYNSPLHF. In nucleotides, the CDR3 is TGTGCCAGCAGCACCCGAAAGAAGACAGGGAGCTCCTATAATTCACCCCTCCACTTT. This rearrangement joins TRBV7-2 to TRBJ1-6; TRBD1 matches at 7 bases. The CDR3 is 19 residues long. CDR1 and CDR2 from the germline V gene are SGHTA and FQGNSA. V shed 5 bases, J shed 0 bases, and the junction held 13 bases outside the gene matches.

The rearrangement uses TRBV2 and TRBJ2-5; no clear D gene. This CDR3 comprises 11 residues. The ends were cut back, 8 bases at V and 5 bases at J, with 9 bases in the middle. Germline V gene lookup returns CDR1 SNHLY and CDR2 FYNNEI. DNA of the CDR3: TGTGCCAGCGGCATCTTTGAGACCCAGTACTTC. Residues: CASGIFETQYF.

This chain connects TRBV9 to TRBJ2-2; 8 bases match TRBD1. Looked up from germline, CDR1 is SGDLS and CDR2 is YYNGEE. The CDR3 consists of 16 residues. V shed 0 bases, J shed 5 bases, and the junction held 6 bases outside the gene matches. CDR3 residues: CASSVVGRGQTGELFF. The CDR3 DNA sequence: TGTGCCAGCAGCGTAGTGGGCAGGGGGCAAACCGGGGAGCTGTTTTTT.

A note on this clone: Different DNA sequences within this sample yield the same CDR3. The J gene is TRBJ2-3, the V gene TRBV19; no clear D. This CDR3 comprises 12 residues. In germline, CDR1 is LNHDA, CDR2 SQIVND (reference sequence). The germline V and J ends were trimmed by 6 bases and 0 bases, with 4 bases remaining between them. CDR3 protein: CASRGSTDTQYF. CDR3 DNA sequence: TGTGCCAGTAGGGGAAGCACAGATACGCAGTATTTT.

The DNA of the CDR3 is TGTGCCAGCGGGACACCCATTACCGGGGAGCTGTTTTTT. Translating it yields CASGTPITGELFF. This chain connects TRBV28 to TRBJ2-2, with D perhaps TRBD1 (6 bases). Trimming removed 8 bases at V and 5 bases at J, with 12 bases between. Germline CDR1 reads MDHEN; CDR2 reads SYDVKM. This CDR3 region has 13 residues.

The rearrangement uses TRBV4-1 and TRBJ2-7, with unresolved D. CDR3 length: 15 residues. With 1 base removed from V and 3 bases from J, the gap between germline ends came to 13 bases. CDR1 and CDR2 (germline): MGHRA, YSYEKL. This chain's CDR3 is CASSQVSYGVYEQYF. The DNA for the CDR3 is TGCGCCAGCAGCCAAGTGTCTTACGGAGTCTACGAGCAGTACTTC.

The rearrangement links TRBV5-4 to TRBJ2-3; perhaps TRBD1 as D (5 bases). Trimming shortened V by 5 bases and J by 3 bases, and 16 bases separated the two germline ends. This CDR3 is 15 amino acids long. Germline CDR1 SGHNT, CDR2 YYREEE (reference sequence). This CDR3 is CASSVGVQGTDTQYF. The CDR3 DNA reads as TGTGCCAGCAGTGTGGGCGTCCAGGGAACAGATACGCAGTATTTT. The variable domain in full, completed from reference TRBV5-4 and TRBJ2-3, reads ETGVTQSPTHLIKTRGQQVTLRCSSQSGHNTVSWYQQALGQGPQFIFQYYREEENGRGNFPPRFSGLQFPNYSSELNVNALELDDSALYLCASSVGVQGTDTQYFGPGTRLTVL.

The V and J genes are TRBV7-9 and TRBJ1-5, with a weak D call TRBD1 (6 bases). Germline assignment: CDR1 SEHNR and CDR2 FQNEAQ (reference sequence). The CDR3 has 17 amino acids. The germline V and J ends were trimmed by 1 base and 7 bases, with 20 bases remaining between them. CDR3 amino acids: CASSLGGPHRAGQPQHF. CDR3 DNA sequence: TGTGCCAGCAGCTTAGGGGGTCCCCACAGGGCAGGGCAGCCCCAGCATTTT.